These 21 T cell receptor beta chains were sequenced from one sample in a study of cytomegalovirus exposure and HLA in healthy donors (dated by TCRdb to about 2017). The method behind the library was the immunoSEQ multiplex PCR assay. For the multiplex PCR, a mixture combining 60 forward primers for TCR Vbeta segments and 13 reverse primers for TCR Jbeta segments was used. TCRdb mirrors the immuneACCESS table, restricted to in-frame sequences. Some clones are absent from its copies; in checked studies, under half trace to an unresolved V gene, and the reason for the others is unknown. The sample yields around 190,000 clones; 9.5% were counted once. The top ten hold 1% to 1.5% of the sample. The specimen sequenced was PBMCs. Receptors were obtained from a woman younger than 45 in good health and CMV-seropositive.

The chain uses TRBV11-1 and TRBJ1-1; D is perhaps TRBD1 (5 bases). Germline CDR1 and CDR2: SGHAT and FQDESV (reference sequence). Trimming removed 5 bases at V and 4 bases at J, with 11 bases between. The CDR3 length is 13 residues. CDR3 loop: CASSPGIGTEAFF. CDR3 bases: TGTGCCAGCAGCCCAGGGATTGGCACTGAAGCTTTCTTT.

J is TRBJ2-1 and V is TRBV29-1; 11 bases align to TRBD2. Germline CDR1 and CDR2: SQVTM and ANQGSEA. J gave up 4 bases and V 0 bases, and 5 bases lay outside the gene matches. The CDR3 runs to 16 residues. The CDR3 loop reads CSVEEASGRIYNEQFF. The DNA of the CDR3 is TGCAGCGTTGAAGAGGCTAGCGGGAGGATTTACAATGAGCAGTTCTTC.

This clone has just a few counts. This chain links TRBV7-2 with TRBJ1-5, with D unresolved. The V gene's germline CDR1 is SGHTA and CDR2 FQGNSA. The CDR3 covers 14 residues. Trimming left V 6 bases short and J 2 bases short, with 11 bases between. The CDR3 here is CASSRDAGNQPQHF. The CDR3 DNA follows: TGTGCCAGCAGTCGGGATGCGGGCAATCAGCCCCAGCATTTT.

This chain uses TRBV27 with TRBJ1-5, with a possible D match to TRBD1 (6 bases). The CDR3 is 14 amino acids. Germline V gene lookup returns CDR1 MNHEY and CDR2 SMNVEV (reference sequence). V lost 6 bases to trimming and J lost 9 bases, with 18 bases between them. CDR3 DNA: TGTGCCAGCAGCTCAATTAGAGGGGGATCGCCCCAGCATTTT. This gives the protein CASSSIRGGSPQHF.

V usage is TRBV11-2 and J usage is TRBJ1-5; 8 bases agree with TRBD1. CDR3 length: 17 amino acids. Germline loops: CDR1 SGHAT, CDR2 FQNNGV. V shed 4 bases and J 0 bases; nucleotides not matched to a gene: 8. The CDR3 DNA reads TGTGCCAGCAGCTCTGGACAGGGAACCTTTAGCAATCAGCCCCAGCATTTT. Its translation: CASSSGQGTFSNQPQHF.

This clone occurred once. The chain recombines TRBV19 with TRBJ2-3, with 8 bases fitting TRBD2. The germline CDR1 and CDR2 sequences are LNHDA and SQIVND (reference sequence). V lost 7 bases, J lost 2 bases, and 5 bases stayed unmatched. The length of the CDR3 is 14 residues. This chain's CDR3 is CASIERGTTDTQYF. The DNA of the CDR3 is TGTGCCAGTATTGAGCGGGGGACCACAGATACGCAGTATTTT.

Only a few counts were recorded for this clone. The CDR3, as DNA: TGCGCCAGCAGCTTAAATCCGTCGAACACCGGGGAGCTGTTTTTT. Encoded protein: CASSLNPSNTGELFF. The chain employs TRBV5-1 and TRBJ2-2; D is unclear. Germline V gene lookup returns CDR1 SGHRS and CDR2 YFSETQ. Trimming cost V 2 bases and J 0 bases, with 8 bases left between them. This CDR3 region has 15 residues.

This clone was picked up a small number of times. This chain links TRBV20-1 with TRBJ2-1; D is unclear. Trimming took 1 base from V and 8 from J, leaving 6 bases between them. Germline-derived CDR1 and CDR2 are DFQATT and SNEGSKA (reference sequence). This CDR3 comprises 11 residues. The DNA of the CDR3 is TGCAGTGCTAGAGGAGGCTATGAGCAGTTCTTC. This encodes CSARGGYEQFF.

This sequence joins TRBV19 and TRBJ1-2, with a tentative D call TRBD1 (6 bases). This CDR3 spans 11 amino acids. From germline, CDR1 is LNHDA and CDR2 SQIVND (reference sequence). V gave up 11 bases and J gave up 10 bases, with 17 bases separating them. The CDR3 sequence: CAGRQANNYTF. CDR3 coding DNA: TGTGCCGGGCGACAGGCGAATAACTACACCTTC.

This clone was counted only a few times. This chain joins TRBV2 and TRBJ2-7; D uncertain. This CDR3 contains 12 residues. The germline gives CDR1 SNHLY, CDR2 FYNNEI. Trimming stripped 6 bases from V and 5 bases from J, with 11 bases between. CDR3 in DNA: TGTGCCAGCAGCGCCTATCGTGACGAGCAGTACTTC. Translating gives CASSAYRDEQYF.

A few counts support this clone. V is TRBV18 and J is TRBJ2-1, with TRBD1 matching 7 bases. Trimming removed 2 bases from V and 8 bases from J; junction bases left unmatched: 9. Germline V gene data show CDR1 as KGHSH and CDR2 as LQKENI. CDR3 size: 15 residues. Here the CDR3 DNA reads TGTGCCAGCTCACCATACACAGGGCAGGGGGATGAGCAGTTCTTC. Its translation is CASSPYTGQGDEQFF.

Only a few counts were recorded for this clone. This rearrangement joins TRBV7-9 to TRBJ2-1, with TRBD1 matching over 9 bases. The CDR3 has 16 residues. J was trimmed by 6 bases and V by 5 bases; bases with no gene match: 11. Germline V lookup: CDR1 SEHNR, CDR2 FQNEAQ (reference sequence). CDR3 sequence: CASSPRTGEGFNEQFF. CDR3 sequence (DNA): TGTGCCAGCAGCCCTCGGACAGGGGAGGGCTTCAATGAGCAGTTCTTC.

The rearrangement links TRBV9 to TRBJ2-7; TRBD2 agrees at 13 bases. Germline-derived CDR1 and CDR2 are SGDLS and YYNGEE. This CDR3 comprises 15 residues. After removal of 3 bases from V and 6 bases from J, the junction contained 6 bases not matched to a gene. CDR3 residues: CASSGAGLAGSEQYF. For the CDR3, the DNA is TGTGCCAGCAGCGGTGCGGGACTAGCGGGATCCGAGCAGTACTTC.

The gene calls are TRBV5-1 and TRBJ2-5; TRBD2 might be the D (6 bases). V lost 0 bases, J lost 11 bases, and 8 bases lay in between. Germline loops: CDR1 SGHRS, CDR2 YFSETQ. This CDR3 contains 11 residues. The CDR3 nucleotides are TGCGCCAGCAGCTTGGGGGACTGGCAGTACTTC. Encoded protein: CASSLGDWQYF.

Only a few counts were recorded for this clone. This chain uses TRBV5-1 with TRBJ2-7; 7 bases agree with TRBD2. This CDR3 contains 14 residues. The germline V gene has CDR1 SGHRS and CDR2 YFSETQ. With V trimmed by 4 bases and J by 3 bases, 7 bases remained unmatched. DNA for the CDR3: TGCGCCAGCAGCGTTCGGGGGGACGACTACGAGCAGTACTTC. Its translation is CASSVRGDDYEQYF. The entire variable domain, with the rest obtained from reference TRBV5-1 and TRBJ2-7, is as follows: KAGVTQTPRYLIKTRGQQVTLSCSPISGHRSVSWYQQTPGQGLQFLFEYFSETQRNKGNFPGRFSGRQFSNSRSEMNVSTLELGDSALYLCASSVRGDDYEQYFGPGTRLTVT.

CDR3 sequence reads: CASSRPSTFDSTTGELFF. The CDR3 DNA follows: TGTGCCAGTAGCCGGCCGTCTACCTTCGACAGTACCACCGGGGAGCTGTTTTTT. The chain combines TRBV19 with TRBJ2-2; possible D gene TRBD1, 5 bases. Trimming shortened V by 6 bases and J by 4 bases, and 24 bases separated the two germline ends. The length of the CDR3 is 18 residues. Germline V CDR1 and CDR2: LNHDA, SQIVND (reference sequence).

This clone was seen only a few times. The chain is built from TRBV7-9 and TRBJ2-2, with unresolved D. Trimming left V 6 bases short and J 2 bases short, with 10 bases between. The CDR3 length is 14 residues. Per the germline V gene, CDR1 is SEHNR and CDR2 is FQNEAQ (reference sequence). CDR3 amino acids: CASRGLYNTGELFF. The CDR3, as DNA: TGTGCCAGCAGGGGCCTTTATAACACCGGGGAGCTGTTTTTT. The complete variable domain, with remaining parts taken from reference TRBV7-9 and TRBJ2-2, reads DTGVSQNPRHKITKRGQNVTFRCDPISEHNRLYWYRQTLGQGPEFLTYFQNEAQLEKSRLLSDRFSAERPKGSFSTLEIQRTEQGDSAMYLCASRGLYNTGELFFGEGSRLTVL.

This sequence joins TRBV4-1 and TRBJ1-2; D gene ambiguous. Germline assignment: CDR1 MGHRA and CDR2 YSYEKL. There are 15 residues in the CDR3. Trimming cost V 3 bases and J 1 base, with 12 bases left between them. CDR3 nucleotides: TGCGCCAGCAGCCATTCGGGAGGAGTTAACTATGGCTACACCTTC. It encodes CASSHSGGVNYGYTF.

There are a few counts of this clone. The chain is built from TRBV25-1 and TRBJ2-5, with D possibly being TRBD1 (6 bases). The CDR3 consists of 17 residues. CDR1 is MGHDK, CDR2 SYGVNS, per germline. Trimming removed 3 bases at V and 0 bases at J, with 17 bases between. The CDR3 here is CASSDNSWQGYQETQYF. The CDR3 bases are TGTGCCAGCAGTGACAATAGTTGGCAGGGGTACCAAGAGACCCAGTACTTC.

This clone occurred a few times. The chain combines TRBV9 with TRBJ2-1, with 8 bases matching TRBD1. Germline V gives CDR1 SGDLS, CDR2 YYNGEE. This CDR3 has 19 residues. With V trimmed by 0 bases and J by 0 bases, 11 bases remained unmatched. The CDR3 spells CASSVVPGTGLSSYNEQFF. The CDR3 DNA reads as TGTGCCAGCAGCGTAGTTCCCGGGACAGGCCTTAGCTCCTACAATGAGCAGTTCTTC.

This clone was seen a handful of times. V and J are TRBV5-4 and TRBJ1-1; D call uncertain. The V and J ends lost 0 bases and 11 bases respectively, with 8 bases between them. Germline V gene lookup returns CDR1 SGHNT and CDR2 YYREEE (reference sequence). The CDR3 runs to 11 residues. CDR3 residues: CASSLDQIAFF. The CDR3 nucleotides are TGTGCCAGCAGCTTGGATCAGATCGCTTTCTTT.